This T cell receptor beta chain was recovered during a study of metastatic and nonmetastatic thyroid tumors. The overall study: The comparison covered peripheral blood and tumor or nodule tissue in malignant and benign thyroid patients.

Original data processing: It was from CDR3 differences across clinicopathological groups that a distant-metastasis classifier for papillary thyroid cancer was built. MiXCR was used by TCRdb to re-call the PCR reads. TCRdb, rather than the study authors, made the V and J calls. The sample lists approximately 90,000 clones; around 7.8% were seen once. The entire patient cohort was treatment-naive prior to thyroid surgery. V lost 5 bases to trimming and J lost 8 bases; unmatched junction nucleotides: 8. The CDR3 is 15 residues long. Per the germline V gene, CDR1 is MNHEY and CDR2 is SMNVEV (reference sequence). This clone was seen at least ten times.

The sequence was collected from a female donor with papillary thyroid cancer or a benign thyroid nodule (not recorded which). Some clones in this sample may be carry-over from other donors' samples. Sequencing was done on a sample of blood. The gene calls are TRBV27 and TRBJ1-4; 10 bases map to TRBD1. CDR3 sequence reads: CASSGGGTGEEKLFF. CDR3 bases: TGTGCCAGCAGTGGGGGGGGGACAGGGGAGGAAAAACTGTTTTTT.